This T cell receptor beta chain was sequenced during a study of cytomegalovirus exposure and HLA in healthy donors. CDR3 length: 15 residues. From germline, CDR1 is WNHNN and CDR2 SYGVQD (reference sequence). With 6 bases clipped from V and 4 bases from J, the junction kept 4 bases outside the gene matches. The primer mix had 60 Vbeta and 13 Jbeta primers. The method was immunoSEQ multiplex PCR; TCRdb's version includes in-frame clones alone and lacks a portion of them. The sample has about 98,000 clones; more than 75% are singletons. Turning to this clone: What it binds is not known.

Whole-study results and caveats: CMV serostatus alone was available as immune exposure information.

This sequence was found in a human donor in good health. The chain carries TRBV10-1 and TRBJ2-5, with 14 bases that match TRBD2. The specimen sequenced was PBMCs. In DNA, the CDR3 is TGCGCCAGCAGCGGACTAGCGGGAGGTCGAGAGACCCAGTACTTC. Its protein is CASSGLAGGRETQYF.